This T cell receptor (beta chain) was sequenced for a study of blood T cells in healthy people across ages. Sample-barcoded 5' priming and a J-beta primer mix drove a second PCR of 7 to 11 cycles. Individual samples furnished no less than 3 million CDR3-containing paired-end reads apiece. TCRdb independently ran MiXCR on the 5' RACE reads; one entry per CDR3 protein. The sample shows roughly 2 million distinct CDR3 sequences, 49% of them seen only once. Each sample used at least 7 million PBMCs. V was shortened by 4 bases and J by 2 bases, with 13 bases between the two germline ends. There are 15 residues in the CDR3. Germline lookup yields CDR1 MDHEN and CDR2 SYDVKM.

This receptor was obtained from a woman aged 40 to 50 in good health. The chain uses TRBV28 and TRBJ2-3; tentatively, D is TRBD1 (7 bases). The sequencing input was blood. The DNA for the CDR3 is TGTGCCAGCAGTTCGCGGGACAGTTACACAGATACGCAGTATTTT. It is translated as CASSSRDSYTDTQYF.